This T cell receptor beta chain appears in the sequencing data of a study of radiation and T cells in renal cell carcinoma. Study-wide points: Top tumor clonotypes rose in blood 2 weeks post-radiation, then contracted.

Concerning this clone itself: Antigen: not known.

This CDR3 comprises 16 residues. Germline V lookup: CDR1 SGHDN, CDR2 FVKESK. V lost 5 bases and J 1 base, leaving 17 bases between the germline ends. Assay: immunoSEQ multiplex PCR; the TCRdb copy retains only in-frame clones and omits some. This table holds some 120,000 clones, more than 80% found once. The time point was: blood 2 weeks post-SBRT. Treatment in this sample: 15 Gy SBRT to primary tumor, nephrectomy 4 weeks later. This sequence was found in a woman aged 60 to 75 with renal cell carcinoma. Sequencing was performed on blood, taken from a patient whose treatment included radiotherapy and nephrectomy. The rearrangement joins TRBV14 to TRBJ1-1; D not certain. The CDR3 reads CASSLNPGAPNTEAFF. CDR3 DNA: TGTGCCAGCAGCTTAAATCCGGGAGCCCCGAACACTGAAGCTTTCTTT.